Below are 10 T cell receptor beta chains sequenced from a single sample in a study of STAT5B mutations in CD4+ large granular lymphocyte leukemia. The table came from immunoSEQ multiplex PCR; TCRdb's copy has only in-frame clones and leaves some out. The data contain roughly 25,000 clones, 74% of them seen just once; the ten biggest clones take up 8.5% to 10%. Sequencing input: CD4+ T cells from blood buffy coats. The receptors derive from a human donor in good health.

The rearrangement uses TRBV5-4 and TRBJ2-1; TRBD2 might be the D (6 bases). The CDR3 is made up of 13 amino acids. CDR1 is SGHNT, CDR2 YYREEE, per germline (reference sequence). Trimming shortened V by 5 bases and J by 12 bases, and 18 bases separated the two germline ends. The CDR3 nucleotides read TGTGCCAGCAGTCCTACGGGGCGGGAAGGGCAGTTCTTC. Translated, it gives CASSPTGREGQFF.

The chain couples TRBV4-2 to TRBJ1-2; no definite D call. Per germline, CDR1 LGHNA and CDR2 YNFKEQ. The CDR3 totals 16 residues. Trimming pared 1 base from V and 0 bases from J, leaving 12 bases between. For the CDR3, the DNA is TGTGCCAGCAGCCAAGCTCACAGCATAACTAACTATGGCTACACCTTC. This codes for CASSQAHSITNYGYTF.

The J gene is TRBJ1-1, the V gene TRBV5-5; D unclear. The CDR3 has 13 residues. Germline CDR1 SGHKS, CDR2 YYEKEE (reference sequence). V lost 4 bases to trimming and J lost 7 bases, with 14 bases between them. CDR3 sequence (DNA): TGTGCCAGCAGCCCACTCGCTATATATGAAGCTTTCTTT. As protein: CASSPLAIYEAFF.

V and J are TRBV6-5 and TRBJ2-4; TRBD1 aligns across 10 bases. CDR3 length: 15 amino acids. Germline CDR1 and CDR2: MNHEY and SVGAGI. V shed 6 bases, J shed 7 bases, and the junction held 9 bases outside the gene matches. The CDR3 region is CASRQWTGGRNIQYF. CDR3 bases: TGTGCCAGCAGACAATGGACAGGGGGGCGGAACATTCAGTACTTC.

This clone has a single count. V gene TRBV18 combines with J gene TRBJ2-2; D is unresolved. V was cut by 1 base and J by 3 bases, with 6 bases left in between. In germline, CDR1 is KGHSH, CDR2 LQKENI. CDR3 size: 14 residues. CDR3 amino acids: CASSPQVDTGELFF. The CDR3 region has the DNA TGTGCCAGCTCACCACAGGTAGACACCGGGGAGCTGTTTTTT.

V is TRBV7-2 and J is TRBJ2-1; no definite D call. This CDR3 comprises 14 residues. The germline V gene has CDR1 SGHTA and CDR2 FQGNSA. Trimming cost V 4 bases and J 2 bases, with 9 bases left between them. The CDR3 region has the DNA TGTGCCAGCAGCTCCCTCAGGACCTACAATGAGCAGTTCTTC. Translation gives CASSSLRTYNEQFF.

There are a few counts of this clone. The V gene is TRBV7-3, the J gene TRBJ2-7; 9 positions match TRBD2. The CDR3 totals 15 residues. Per germline, CDR1 SGHTA and CDR2 FQGTGA. The V segment lost 0 bases and the J segment 0 bases; nucleotides outside the gene matches: 0. CDR3 sequence (DNA): TGTGCCAGCAGCTTAACTAGCGGGAGCTCCTACGAGCAGTACTTC. It translates to CASSLTSGSSYEQYF.

This clone was detected once. The J gene is TRBJ2-5, the V gene TRBV5-5, with 10 nucleotides matching TRBD2. CDR3 size: 17 residues. Germline trimming cut 0 bases from V and 4 bases from J; bases unmatched to any gene: 9. Germline lookup yields CDR1 SGHKS and CDR2 YYEKEE (reference sequence). The CDR3 DNA follows: TGTGCCAGCAGCTTGGGAACTAGCGGGACCGTTCGAGAGACCCAGTACTTC. This sequence encodes CASSLGTSGTVRETQYF.

CDR3 nucleotides: TGTGCCAGCAGCCCCCTCTCGTTGGACACCATATATTTT. Translating gives CASSPLSLDTIYF. The rearrangement joins TRBV13 to TRBJ1-3; D remains unclear. CDR3 length: 13 amino acids. The ends were cut back, 5 bases at V and 8 bases at J, with 13 bases in the middle. The V gene's germline CDR1 is PRHDT and CDR2 FYEKMQ (reference sequence). Complete variable domain (other parts from reference TRBV13 and TRBJ1-3): AAGVIQSPRHLIKEKRETATLKCYPIPRHDTVYWYQQGPGQDPQFLISFYEKMQSDKGSIPDRFSAQQFSDYHSELNMSSLELGDSALYFCASSPLSLDTIYFGEGSWLTVV.

CDR3 protein: CASSLPGQRSTDTQYF. DNA of the CDR3: TGCGCCAGCAGCCTACCGGGACAGCGTTCCACAGATACGCAGTATTTT. The chain uses TRBV5-1 and TRBJ2-3, with 7 bases that match TRBD1. The CDR3 extends over 16 amino acids. The ends lost 4 bases at V and 2 bases at J; junction bases unmatched: 10. Germline V lookup: CDR1 SGHRS, CDR2 YFSETQ.